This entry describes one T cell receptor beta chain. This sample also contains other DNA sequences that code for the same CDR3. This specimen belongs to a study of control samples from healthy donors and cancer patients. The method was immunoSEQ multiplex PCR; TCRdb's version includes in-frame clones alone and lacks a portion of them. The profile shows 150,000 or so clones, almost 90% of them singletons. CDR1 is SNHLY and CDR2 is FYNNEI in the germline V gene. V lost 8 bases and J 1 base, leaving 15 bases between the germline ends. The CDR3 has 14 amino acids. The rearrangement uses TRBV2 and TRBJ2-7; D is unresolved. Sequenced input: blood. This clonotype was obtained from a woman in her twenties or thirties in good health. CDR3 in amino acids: CASGLMAVSYEQYF. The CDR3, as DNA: TGTGCCAGCGGGTTGATGGCCGTATCCTACGAGCAGTACTTC.